A single sample gave rise to the 4 T cell receptor beta chains below, sequenced in a study of T cells in localized non-small cell lung cancer. Assay used: immunoSEQ multiplex PCR; TCRdb lists only in-frame clones, some missing. The sample includes 40,000 to 50,000 clones, about 88% seen only once; the top ten take 2.6%. Sequenced here: peripheral blood, sampled before any cancer treatment. Receptors originate from a female donor of 60 years or more with stage I squamous cell lung carcinoma.

This chain connects TRBV6-5 to TRBJ1-6, with 7 bases identical to TRBD1. With V trimmed by 6 bases and J by 10 bases, 9 bases remained unmatched. Germline V gives CDR1 MNHEY, CDR2 SVGAGI. The CDR3 has 14 amino acids. The CDR3 reads CASSRVQGGSPLHF. CDR3 bases: TGTGCCAGCAGCCGCGTTCAGGGGGGGTCACCCCTCCACTTT.

CDR3 DNA: TGTGCCAGCAGTAGGACTAGCGGGCTCTACGAGCAGTACTTC. Its translation: CASSRTSGLYEQYF. This sequence joins TRBV6-5 and TRBJ2-7; TRBD2 matches at 11 bases. The CDR3 runs to 14 residues. Germline V gives CDR1 MNHEY, CDR2 SVGAGI. The J segment lost 3 bases and the V segment lost 5 bases, leaving 3 bases of the junction unmatched.

The chain carries TRBV7-8 and TRBJ2-2, with 13 nucleotides matching TRBD2. With 4 bases clipped from V and 7 bases from J, the junction kept 3 bases outside the gene matches. The germline V gene has CDR1 SGHVS and CDR2 FQNEAQ. The CDR3 spans 15 residues. CDR3 DNA sequence: TGTGCCAGCAGCTCCGGGACTAGCGGGATCGGGGAGCTGTTTTTT. As protein: CASSSGTSGIGELFF. The full variable domain, in which reference TRBV7-8 and TRBJ2-2 provide the parts outside the CDR3, is GAGVSQSPRYKVAKRGQDVALRCDPISGHVSLFWYQQALGQGPEFLTYFQNEAQLDKSGLPSDRFFAERPEGSVSTLKIQRTQQEDSAVYLCASSSGTSGIGELFFGEGSRLTVL.

The rearrangement joins TRBV10-2 to TRBJ2-1; no firm D call. CDR3 length: 14 amino acids. In germline, CDR1 is WSHSY, CDR2 SAAADI. V was shortened by 7 bases and J by 3 bases, with 13 bases between the two germline ends. The CDR3 DNA reads as TGCGCCAGCACCCAAATACGGATCTACAATGAGCAGTTCTTC. It codes for CASTQIRIYNEQFF.